The next 26 T cell receptor beta chains were all read from a single sample in a study of blood T cell repertoires in COVID-19. The method was immunoSEQ multiplex PCR; TCRdb's version includes in-frame clones alone and lacks a portion of them. The sample has around 170,000 clones, 80% to 90% seen once. Source material: peripheral blood. The receptors were gathered from a man aged 25-45 years with active or convalescent COVID-19.

This sequence joins TRBV28 and TRBJ2-1, with D possibly being TRBD2 (6 bases). The V end lost 3 bases, the J end lost 3 bases, and 9 bases lay between the germline ends. The CDR3 covers 14 residues. Germline V lookup: CDR1 MDHEN, CDR2 SYDVKM. CDR3 residues: CASSFGGVYNEQFF. CDR3 nucleotides: TGTGCCAGCAGTTTTGGAGGGGTCTACAATGAGCAGTTCTTC.

The count of this clone is one. This chain uses TRBV19 with TRBJ2-2; weak D call: TRBD2 (5 bases). The V end lost 3 bases, the J end lost 3 bases, and 20 bases lay between the germline ends. The length of the CDR3 is 18 residues. The germline V gene encodes CDR1 LNHDA and CDR2 SQIVND (reference sequence). CDR3 nucleotide sequence: TGTGCCAGTAGTATGAAACAGAGGGCCTGGGTGGACACCGGGGAGCTGTTTTTT. Its protein product is CASSMKQRAWVDTGELFF. The full variable domain, in which reference TRBV19 and TRBJ2-2 provide the parts outside the CDR3, is DGGITQSPKYLFRKEGQNVTLSCEQNLNHDAMYWYRQDPGQGLRLIYYSQIVNDFQKGDIAEGYSVSREKKESFPLTVTSAQKNPTAFYLCASSMKQRAWVDTGELFFGEGSRLTVL.

The chain couples TRBV2 to TRBJ1-1, with D uncertain. Germline CDR1 and CDR2: SNHLY and FYNNEI. Trimming stripped 2 bases from V and 3 bases from J, with 13 bases between. The CDR3 is 15 residues long. CDR3 DNA: TGTGCCAGCAGTGAAATCCGAAACGGGGACACTGAAGCTTTCTTT. This encodes CASSEIRNGDTEAFF.

The chain joins TRBV18 to TRBJ2-5; 8 nucleotides align to TRBD2. CDR3 length equals 16 residues. CDR1 is KGHSH, CDR2 LQKENI, per germline. V was pared by 0 bases and J by 2 bases, with 5 bases of the junction left unmatched. The CDR3 DNA sequence: TGTGCCAGCTCACCACCTAGGACTAGCCAACAAGAGACCCAGTACTTC. Its translation is CASSPPRTSQQETQYF.

The rearrangement joins TRBV2 to TRBJ1-4, with unresolved D. The CDR3 runs to 14 residues. The V end lost 8 bases, the J end lost 7 bases, and 17 bases lay between the germline ends. The germline CDR1 and CDR2 sequences are SNHLY and FYNNEI. The CDR3 DNA reads as TGTGCCAGCGGTGTAACCGGGTTTGCTGAAAAACTGTTTTTT. This gives the protein CASGVTGFAEKLFF.

V is TRBV9 and J is TRBJ1-1; no reliable D call. V lost 3 bases and J lost 4, with 13 bases in between. There are 14 residues in the CDR3. Germline V gives CDR1 SGDLS, CDR2 YYNGEE. CDR3 nucleotide sequence: TGTGCCAGCAGCGCCGGGGTAGTGGGCACTGAAGCTTTCTTT. This encodes CASSAGVVGTEAFF.

The sample holds one count of this clone. This chain connects TRBV7-3 to TRBJ2-1, with a possible D match to TRBD1 (6 bases). Germline CDR1 is SGHTA and CDR2 is FQGTGA. The CDR3 contains 17 residues. The V end lost 2 bases, the J end lost 6 bases, and 20 bases lay between the germline ends. CDR3: CASSLYLSRGSPNEQFF. The CDR3 nucleotides are TGTGCCAGCAGCTTATATCTTTCCAGGGGTTCTCCCAATGAGCAGTTCTTC.

The chain uses TRBV9 and TRBJ1-1; 7 bases fit TRBD1. The CDR3 is 16 amino acids. CDR1 and CDR2 from the germline V gene are SGDLS and YYNGEE. Trimming at V came to 3 bases and at J to 1 base, leaving 9 bases not matched to a gene. CDR3 protein: CASSAPTGSENTEAFF. The CDR3 DNA follows: TGTGCCAGCAGCGCCCCGACAGGGTCTGAGAACACTGAAGCTTTCTTT. Based on the CDR3 plus reference TRBV9 and TRBJ1-1, the full variable domain is DSGVTQTPKHLITATGQRVTLRCSPRSGDLSVYWYQQSLDQGLQFLIQYYNGEERAKGNILERFSAQQFPDLHSELNLSSLELGDSALYFCASSAPTGSENTEAFFGQGTRLTVV.

This clone has a single count. CDR3 residues: CASSLAKHPGGNQPQHF. CDR3 in DNA: TGTGCCAGCAGCTTAGCGAAACACCCCGGGGGGAATCAGCCCCAGCATTTT. The V and J genes are TRBV7-2 and TRBJ1-5; possible D gene TRBD1, 5 bases. V lost 0 bases, J lost 4 bases, and 16 bases lay in between. The CDR3 loop spans 17 amino acids. The germline V gene has CDR1 SGHTA and CDR2 FQGNSA. Full variable domain (rest looked up from reference TRBV7-2 and TRBJ1-5): GAGVSQSPSNKVTEKGKDVELRCDPISGHTALYWYRQSLGQGLEFLIYFQGNSAPDKSGLPSDRFSAERTGGSVSTLTIQRTQQEDSAVYLCASSLAKHPGGNQPQHFGDGTRLSIL.

The chain employs TRBV6-5 and TRBJ1-1; D is perhaps TRBD1 (6 bases). Germline CDR1 MNHEY, CDR2 SVGAGI. V gave up 8 bases and J gave up 0 bases, with 13 bases separating them. The CDR3 covers 14 residues. The DNA for the CDR3 is TGTGCCAGCCTGGTGGACAGACTGAACACTGAAGCTTTCTTT. This encodes CASLVDRLNTEAFF.

V and J are TRBV9 and TRBJ1-6; no clear D gene. Trimming took 3 bases from V and 6 from J, leaving 13 bases between them. The CDR3 contains 15 residues. Germline loops: CDR1 SGDLS, CDR2 YYNGEE. The CDR3 bases are TGTGCCAGCAGCGGCGGGCAGTCGGGTAATTCACCCCTCCACTTT. Protein: CASSGGQSGNSPLHF.

The chain has TRBV4-3 and TRBJ1-3, with a weak D call TRBD1 (5 bases). The V end was cut by 1 base, the J end by 4 bases, with 14 bases between. CDR3 length equals 16 residues. The germline V gene encodes CDR1 LGHNA and CDR2 YSLEER. CDR3 nucleotide sequence: TGCGCCAGCAGCCAAGTACCAGGGCTATCCGGAAACACCATATATTTT. Its protein is CASSQVPGLSGNTIYF.

The chain couples TRBV6-5 to TRBJ1-2, with a tentative D call TRBD1 (5 bases). Trimming stripped 8 bases from V and 9 bases from J, with 22 bases between. In germline, CDR1 is MNHEY, CDR2 SVGAGI. The CDR3 length is 14 residues. CDR3 sequence (DNA): TGTGCCAGCCTGAGGCTTCACGGGGGAGGAAGCTACACCTTC. It yields the protein CASLRLHGGGSYTF.

This chain links TRBV3-1 (or the pseudogene TRBV3-2) with TRBJ1-2, with 7 bases identical to TRBD1. V lost 6 bases and J lost 8; bases outside the gene matches: 15. CDR3 length equals 15 residues. Per germline, CDR1 LGHDT and CDR2 YNNKEL (reference sequence). DNA for the CDR3: TGTGCCAGCAGACTTATGTTGGGACAGAGAGGGGGCTACACCTTC. This codes for CASRLMLGQRGGYTF.

V usage is TRBV6-2 or TRBV6-3 and J usage is TRBJ2-1; 11 bases are shared with TRBD2. The V gene end was trimmed by 6 bases and the J gene end by 1 base; junction bases not matched to a gene: 5. This CDR3 comprises 16 residues. Germline V gives CDR1 MNHEY, CDR2 SVGEGT. As DNA, the CDR3 is TGTGCCAGCAGCCGTTCTAGCGGGAGGTCCTACAATGAGCAGTTCTTC. Amino acid sequence: CASSRSSGRSYNEQFF.

V and J are TRBV28 and TRBJ1-3, with D possibly being TRBD1 (5 bases). Germline V gene sequence: CDR1 MDHEN, CDR2 SYDVKM. Trimming removed 3 bases at V and 1 base at J, with 16 bases between. The CDR3 contains 17 residues. The CDR3, as DNA: TGTGCCAGCAGTTTGGGGGGATTAGGGCCATCTGGAAACACCATATATTTT. As protein: CASSLGGLGPSGNTIYF.

V gene TRBV28 combines with J gene TRBJ1-4; D is perhaps TRBD1 (5 bases). V lost 11 bases to trimming and J lost 7 bases, with 20 bases between them. Germline V gene data show CDR1 as MDHEN and CDR2 as SYDVKM. CDR3 length: 14 residues. This chain's CDR3 is CAASPGTFPEKLFF. The CDR3, as DNA: TGTGCCGCATCTCCCGGGACTTTTCCTGAAAAACTGTTTTTT.

The chain carries TRBV9 and TRBJ2-3; 7 positions agree with TRBD2. Germline V lookup: CDR1 SGDLS, CDR2 YYNGEE. This CDR3 has 16 amino acids. J was trimmed by 6 bases and V by 4 bases; bases with no gene match: 14. The CDR3 DNA reads TGTGCCAGCAGCCCCAGTTCCGGACTAGGGAGGGATACGCAGTATTTT. Translating gives CASSPSSGLGRDTQYF.

V and J are TRBV6-2 or TRBV6-3 and TRBJ2-7, with D tentatively TRBD1 (5 bases). This CDR3 comprises 18 residues. V lost 0 bases and J 2 bases, leaving 20 bases between the germline ends. Germline V gene lookup returns CDR1 MNHEY and CDR2 SVGEGT. The CDR3 nucleotides are TGTGCCAGCAGTTACTCAGCCCTCGGGCGCAGGGCAACCTACGAGCAGTACTTC. It specifies CASSYSALGRRATYEQYF.

The chain uses TRBV18 and TRBJ2-7; 10 bases map to TRBD1. V lost 3 bases and J lost 2; bases outside the gene matches: 4. The germline V gene encodes CDR1 KGHSH and CDR2 LQKENI. The CDR3 length is 15 residues. CDR3 bases: TGTGCCAGCTCACCGAGGACAGGGGGACCCTACGAGCAGTACTTC. Protein product: CASSPRTGGPYEQYF.

The V call is TRBV7-8, the J call TRBJ1-6; no definite D call. V was pared by 1 base and J by 0 bases, with 19 bases between. Germline V gene sequence: CDR1 SGHVS, CDR2 FQNEAQ. CDR3 length: 20 amino acids. CDR3 loop: CASSLVGRSFSSSYNSPLHF. DNA of the CDR3: TGTGCCAGCAGCTTAGTGGGCAGGTCTTTTTCGAGCTCCTATAATTCACCCCTCCACTTT.

V gene TRBV6-5 combines with J gene TRBJ1-5; D unresolved. This CDR3 region has 13 residues. The germline gives CDR1 MNHEY, CDR2 SVGAGI. Trimming removed 0 bases at V and 5 bases at J, with 5 bases between. CDR3 amino acids: CASSYSSDQPQHF. In DNA, the CDR3 is TGTGCCAGCAGTTACTCGAGTGATCAGCCCCAGCATTTT.

The chain joins TRBV21-1 to TRBJ2-2; the D call TRBD1 from the table was never checked on the DNA. TRBV21-1 is a pseudogene locus. The CDR3 totals 16 residues. The CDR3 here is CASSIGQGRRNGELFF. CDR3 coding DNA: TGTGCCAGCAGCATTGGACAGGGTAGAAGAAACGGGGAGCTGTTTTTT.

The chain employs TRBV5-6 and TRBJ1-4; TRBD1 might be the D (5 bases). The V end was cut by 4 bases, the J end by 4 bases, with 14 bases between. CDR1 and CDR2 from the germline V gene are SGHDT and YYEEEE. This CDR3 has 15 amino acids. The CDR3 DNA follows: TGTGCCAGCAGCCCCGGACACGGTATTAATGAAAAACTGTTTTTT. Translated: CASSPGHGINEKLFF.

In its sample, this clone was seen once. This chain connects TRBV4-1 to TRBJ2-1; 13 bases align to TRBD2. This CDR3 is 18 amino acids long. The germline CDR1 and CDR2 sequences are MGHRA and YSYEKL. Losses at the gene ends were 4 bases for V and 8 bases for J; bases not matched to a gene: 14. CDR3 DNA: TGCGCCAGCAGCCCAGTAGAGACTAGCGGGGGGCCAAGGGATGAGCAGTTCTTC. Its protein product is CASSPVETSGGPRDEQFF.

The CDR3 DNA follows: TGTGCCAGCAGTGGACAGTCCTTCACAGATACGCAGTATTTT. Translating gives CASSGQSFTDTQYF. The chain carries TRBV6-6 and TRBJ2-3, with D maybe TRBD1 (6 bases). The germline V gene encodes CDR1 MNHNY and CDR2 SVGAGI (reference sequence). The V and J ends lost 5 bases and 2 bases respectively, with 11 bases between them. The CDR3 has 14 amino acids.